The 3 T cell receptor beta chains given below trace back to one sample, sequenced in a study of graft-versus-host responses after intestinal transplantation. Generated by immunoSEQ multiplex PCR, the TCRdb table keeps only in-frame clones and is missing some. The table shows roughly 99,000 clones, with around 86% occurring only once. Specimen: PBMCs, collected 255 days after intestinal transplant. The receptors shown here come from a human patient who received an intestinal transplant, so some T cells may come from the graft donor.

The genes are TRBV21-1 and TRBJ2-3; the table's D call of TRBD2 was not tested on the DNA. TRBV21-1 is listed as a pseudogene. The CDR3 is 14 amino acids. CDR3 sequence: CASSDGGSTDTQYF. As DNA, the CDR3 is TGTGCCAGCAGCGACGGGGGAAGCACAGATACGCAGTATTTT.

V and J are TRBV7-2 and TRBJ2-3; perhaps TRBD2 as D (7 bases). Trimming pared 0 bases from V and 6 bases from J, leaving 16 bases between. The CDR3 runs to 16 residues. The V gene's germline CDR1 is SGHTA and CDR2 FQGNSA. The CDR3 coding sequence is TGTGCCAGCAGCTTAGCCTCGGGGGGCCTTGGCGATACGCAGTATTTT. It encodes CASSLASGGLGDTQYF. The whole variable domain, remainder taken from reference TRBV7-2 and TRBJ2-3, is GAGVSQSPSNKVTEKGKDVELRCDPISGHTALYWYRQSLGQGLEFLIYFQGNSAPDKSGLPSDRFSAERTGGSVSTLTIQRTQQEDSAVYLCASSLASGGLGDTQYFGPGTRLTVL.

The CDR3 reads CASSQKETQYF. The CDR3 DNA reads TGTGCCAGCAGCCAAAAAGAGACCCAGTACTTC. The gene calls are TRBV7-9 and TRBJ2-5; D ambiguous. CDR3 length: 11 amino acids. Germline loops: CDR1 SEHNR, CDR2 FQNEAQ (reference sequence). V was trimmed by 5 bases and J by 3 bases, leaving 4 bases between them.